This entry features one T cell receptor beta chain sequence. Primed by a sample-barcoded 5' primer and a J-beta primer mix, a second PCR proceeded for 7 to 11 cycles. Each CDR3 protein gets one entry after TCRdb re-called the 5' RACE reads with MiXCR. The sample includes 660,000 or so distinct CDR3 sequences, roughly three fifths of them seen just once. The CDR3 loop spans 13 amino acids. The germline V and J ends were trimmed by 3 bases and 8 bases, with 12 bases remaining between them. This specimen comes from a study of blood T cells in healthy people across ages. Each sample provided at least 5.5 micrograms of extracted total RNA.

Sequencing was done on a sample of blood. This rearrangement joins TRBV12-3 or TRBV12-4 to TRBJ2-3; tentative D call: TRBD2 (6 bases). This clonotype was obtained from a man between 60 and 75 years old in good health. CDR3 loop: CASSFNGGGTQYF. Written as DNA, the CDR3 is TGTGCCAGCAGTTTTAACGGGGGAGGTACGCAGTATTTT.